This T cell receptor (beta chain) is from a study of neoadjuvant anti-PD-1 for oral cavity cancer. Only a few counts were recorded for this clone. Time point defined: after neoadjuvant nivolumab, at surgical resection. Profiled with immunoSEQ multiplex PCR; TCRdb holds only in-frame clones, not every one. The table includes about 14,000 clones, about four fifths detected once. Per germline, CDR1 MDHEN and CDR2 SYDVKM. There are 14 residues in the CDR3. Trimming cost V 0 bases and J 1 base, with 7 bases left between them. The starting material was PBMCs, obtained after nivolumab (anti-PD-1) treatment. The source of this sequence is a person between 35 and 79 years old with oral cavity squamous cell carcinoma. The V and J genes are TRBV28 and TRBJ2-7; D remains unclear. The CDR3 DNA reads as TGTGCCAGCAGTTTATGGACTGGGTCCTACGAGCAGTACTTC. Translated: CASSLWTGSYEQYF.